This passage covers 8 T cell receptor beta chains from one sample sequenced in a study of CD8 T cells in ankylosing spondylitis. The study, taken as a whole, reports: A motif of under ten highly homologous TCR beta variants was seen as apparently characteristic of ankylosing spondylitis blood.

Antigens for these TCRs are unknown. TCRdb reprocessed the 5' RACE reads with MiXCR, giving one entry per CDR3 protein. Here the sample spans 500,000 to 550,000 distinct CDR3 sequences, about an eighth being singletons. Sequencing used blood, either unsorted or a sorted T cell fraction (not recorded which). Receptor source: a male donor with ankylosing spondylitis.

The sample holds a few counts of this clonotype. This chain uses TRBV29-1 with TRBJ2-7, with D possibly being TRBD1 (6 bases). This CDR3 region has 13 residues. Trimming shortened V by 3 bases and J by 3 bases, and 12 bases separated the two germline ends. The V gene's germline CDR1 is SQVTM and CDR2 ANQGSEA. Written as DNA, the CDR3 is TGCAGCGTTGAGGTGGACAGCAACTACGAGCAGTACTTC. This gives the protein CSVEVDSNYEQYF.

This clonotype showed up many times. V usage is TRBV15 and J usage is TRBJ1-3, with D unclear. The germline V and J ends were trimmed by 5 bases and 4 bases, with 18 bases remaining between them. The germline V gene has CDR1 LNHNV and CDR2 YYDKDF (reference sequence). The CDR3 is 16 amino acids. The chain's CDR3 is CATSFGRMGFGNTIYF. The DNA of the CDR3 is TGTGCCACCAGCTTCGGACGAATGGGGTTCGGAAACACCATATATTTT.

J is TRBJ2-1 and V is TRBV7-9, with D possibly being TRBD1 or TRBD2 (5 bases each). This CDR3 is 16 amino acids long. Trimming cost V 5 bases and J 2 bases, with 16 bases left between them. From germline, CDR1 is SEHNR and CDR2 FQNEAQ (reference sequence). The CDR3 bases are TGTGCCAGCAGCAACGCGGAGGTGACAGCCTACAATGAGCAGTTCTTC. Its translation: CASSNAEVTAYNEQFF.

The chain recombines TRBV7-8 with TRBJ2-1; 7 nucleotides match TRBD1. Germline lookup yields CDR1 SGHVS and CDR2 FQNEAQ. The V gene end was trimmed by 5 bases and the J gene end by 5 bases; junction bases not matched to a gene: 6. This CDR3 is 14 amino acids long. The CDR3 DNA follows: TGTGCCAGCAGCCAGGGACAGAGAAACAATGAGCAGTTCTTC. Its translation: CASSQGQRNNEQFF.

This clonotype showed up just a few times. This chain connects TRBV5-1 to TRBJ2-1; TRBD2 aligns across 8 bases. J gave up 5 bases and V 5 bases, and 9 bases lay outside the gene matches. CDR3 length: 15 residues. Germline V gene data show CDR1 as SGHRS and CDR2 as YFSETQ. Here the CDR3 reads CASSFLGSGNNEQFF. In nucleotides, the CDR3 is TGCGCCAGCAGTTTTCTTGGTAGCGGGAACAATGAGCAGTTCTTC.

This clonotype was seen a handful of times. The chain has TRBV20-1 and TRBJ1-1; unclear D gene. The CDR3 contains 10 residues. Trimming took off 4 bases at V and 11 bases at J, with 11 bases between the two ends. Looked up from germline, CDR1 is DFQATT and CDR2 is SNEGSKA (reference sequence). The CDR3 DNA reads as TGCAGTGCTAACCGGGTTGGGGCTTTCTTT. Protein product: CSANRVGAFF.

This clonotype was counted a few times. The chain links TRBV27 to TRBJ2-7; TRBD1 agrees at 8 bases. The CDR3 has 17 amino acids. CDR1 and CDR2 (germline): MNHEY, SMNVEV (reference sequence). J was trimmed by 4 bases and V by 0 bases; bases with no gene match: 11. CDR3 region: CASSLSWGQARPYEQYF. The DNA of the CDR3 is TGTGCCAGCAGTTTATCATGGGGACAGGCACGACCTTACGAGCAGTACTTC.

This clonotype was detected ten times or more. The DNA of the CDR3 is TGCGCCAGCAGCTCAGCAGGGGAAACTAATGAAAAACTGTTTTTT. Its protein product is CASSSAGETNEKLFF. This chain uses TRBV5-1 with TRBJ1-4; a weak D match, TRBD1 (6 bases). Looked up from germline, CDR1 is SGHRS and CDR2 is YFSETQ. This CDR3 has 15 amino acids. Trimming left V 3 bases short and J 1 base short, with 10 bases between.